Sequencing of this TCR beta chain was carried out in a study of cytomegalovirus exposure and HLA in healthy donors. General observations from the study: In an earlier analysis, productive rearrangement rates for most beta V segments clustered near 87% or 30%. As a later analysis revealed, the rate of TCR association differed by HLA locus, with DRB1 most and HLA-C fewest. Donor immune exposure was known only as CMV serostatus.

The PCR contained 60 Vbeta and 13 Jbeta primers. This table comes from immunoSEQ multiplex PCR, and its TCRdb copy is limited to in-frame clones, with some not included. The data hold more than 130,000 clones, with approximately 73% observed a single time. This CDR3 is built from 13 residues. Germline V gene sequence: CDR1 KGHSH, CDR2 LQKENI. The V end lost 2 bases, the J end lost 1 base, and 5 bases lay between the germline ends. This clone was observed a few times. No antigen is known for it. Sequenced material: PBMCs. The clonotype comes from a human donor in good health. The chain links TRBV18 to TRBJ1-1; D is unclear. The CDR3 loop is CASSPGANTEAFF. The CDR3 nucleotides are TGTGCCAGCTCACCAGGAGCGAACACTGAAGCTTTCTTT.